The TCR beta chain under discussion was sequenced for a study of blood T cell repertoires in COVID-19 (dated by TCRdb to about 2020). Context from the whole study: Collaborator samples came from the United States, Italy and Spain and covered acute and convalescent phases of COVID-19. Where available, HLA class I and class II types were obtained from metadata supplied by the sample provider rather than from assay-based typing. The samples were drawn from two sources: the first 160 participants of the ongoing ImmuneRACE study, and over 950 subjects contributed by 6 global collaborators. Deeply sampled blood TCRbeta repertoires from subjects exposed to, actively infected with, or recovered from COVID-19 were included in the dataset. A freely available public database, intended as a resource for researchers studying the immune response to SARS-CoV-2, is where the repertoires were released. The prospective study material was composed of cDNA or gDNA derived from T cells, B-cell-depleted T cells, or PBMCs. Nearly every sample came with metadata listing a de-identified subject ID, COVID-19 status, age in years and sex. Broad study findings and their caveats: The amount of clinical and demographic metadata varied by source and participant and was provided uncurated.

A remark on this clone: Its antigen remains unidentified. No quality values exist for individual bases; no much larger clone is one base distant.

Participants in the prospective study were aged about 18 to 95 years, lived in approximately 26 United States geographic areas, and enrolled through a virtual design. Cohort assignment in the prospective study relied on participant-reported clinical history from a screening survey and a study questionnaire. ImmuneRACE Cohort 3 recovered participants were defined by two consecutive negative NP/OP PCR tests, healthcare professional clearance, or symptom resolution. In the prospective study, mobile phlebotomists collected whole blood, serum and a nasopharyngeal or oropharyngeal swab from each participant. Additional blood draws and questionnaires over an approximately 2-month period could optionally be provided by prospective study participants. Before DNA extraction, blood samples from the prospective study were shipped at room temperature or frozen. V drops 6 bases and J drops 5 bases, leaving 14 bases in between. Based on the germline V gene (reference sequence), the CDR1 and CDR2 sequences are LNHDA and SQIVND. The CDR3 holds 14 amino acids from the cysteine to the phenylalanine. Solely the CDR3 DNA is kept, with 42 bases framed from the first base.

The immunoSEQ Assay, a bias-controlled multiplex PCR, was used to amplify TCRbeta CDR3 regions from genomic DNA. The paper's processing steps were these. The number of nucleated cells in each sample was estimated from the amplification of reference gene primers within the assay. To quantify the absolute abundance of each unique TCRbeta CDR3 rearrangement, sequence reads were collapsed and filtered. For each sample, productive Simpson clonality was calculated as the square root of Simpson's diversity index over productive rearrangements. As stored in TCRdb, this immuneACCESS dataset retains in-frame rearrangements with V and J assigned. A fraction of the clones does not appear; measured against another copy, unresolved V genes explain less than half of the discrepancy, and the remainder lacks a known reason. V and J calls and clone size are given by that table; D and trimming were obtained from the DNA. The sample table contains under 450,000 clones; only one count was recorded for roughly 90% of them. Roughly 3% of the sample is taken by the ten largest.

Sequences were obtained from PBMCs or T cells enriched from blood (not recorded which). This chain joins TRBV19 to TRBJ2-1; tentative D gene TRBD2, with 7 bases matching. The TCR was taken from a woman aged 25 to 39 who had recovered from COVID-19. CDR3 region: CASRRGGGDNEQFF. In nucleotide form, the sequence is TGTGCCAGTAGGAGAGGAGGGGGGGACAATGAGCAGTTCTTC.